These T cell receptor beta chains were read from a single sample in a study of T cells in Graves' hyperthyroidism and ophthalmopathy. Each CDR3 protein gets one entry after TCRdb re-called the multiplex PCR reads with MiXCR. The profile shows some 250,000 distinct CDR3 sequences, around 15% of them singletons. The sequenced sample consisted of blood. The receptors were gathered from a woman in her forties or fifties with Graves' hyperthyroidism that later progressed to Graves' ophthalmopathy. Each CDR3 is given with its conserved first and last residue. A D gene is named only where the DNA matches it firmly. Size is omitted from some rows. Given values are once, few, many or a class for expanded clones.

size	V	J	D	CDR3	DNA
many	TRBV5-1	TRBJ2-1	.	CASSCQGCAKNEQFF	TGCGCCAGCAGCTGCCAGGGGTGTGCGAAGAATGAGCAGTTCTTC
many	TRBV18	TRBJ1-2	.	CASSPPSGRFEGYTF	TGTGCCAGCTCACCACCATCGGGAAGGTTTGAGGGCTACACCTTC
many	TRBV2	TRBJ2-1	TRBD1	CASGGQFYNEQFF	TGTGCCAGCGGGGGACAGTTCTACAATGAGCAGTTCTTC
many	TRBV11-2	TRBJ1-2	.	CASSLFLGDGRYGYTF	TGTGCCAGCAGCTTATTTCTCGGAGACGGACGCTATGGCTACACCTTC
many	TRBV7-8	TRBJ2-1	.	CASSRDYRASSYNEQFF	TGTGCCAGCAGCAGAGATTACAGGGCAAGCTCCTACAATGAGCAGTTCTTC
many	TRBV5-8	TRBJ2-5	.	CASRKTILVGEQETQYF	TGTGCCAGCAGGAAGACCATCCTTGTCGGGGAACAAGAGACCCAGTACTTC
.	TRBV28	TRBJ1-4	.	CASSFAGRQYNEKLFF	TGTGCCAGCAGTTTCGCAGGGAGGCAGTATAATGAAAAACTGTTTTTT
many	TRBV2	TRBJ1-2	.	CASISGRANYGYTF	TGTGCCAGCATTTCCGGCAGGGCTAACTATGGCTACACCTTC
.	TRBV2	TRBJ1-1	.	CASSFLLCASSQDLGGTEAFF	.
.	TRBV20-1	TRBJ2-3	TRBD2	CSAGGLAGGRADTQYF	TGCAGTGCTGGGGGACTAGCGGGAGGGCGCGCAGATACGCAGTATTTT
many	TRBV27	TRBJ2-3	TRBD2	CASRGLAGGLTDTQYF	TGTGCCAGCAGGGGACTAGCGGGAGGGCTTACAGATACGCAGTATTTT
many	TRBV28	TRBJ1-5	.	CASSLGGYRPQHF	TGTGCCAGCAGTTTAGGGGGTTATAGGCCCCAGCATTTT
many	TRBV28	TRBJ2-2	TRBD1	CASSPTGGNTGELFF	TGTGCCAGCAGCCCCACAGGGGGCAACACCGGGGAGCTGTTTTTT
many	TRBV12-3/TRBV12-4	TRBJ2-6	TRBD1	CASTNRGSVLTF	TGTGCCAGCACTAACAGGGGCAGCGTCCTGACTTTC
.	TRBV18	TRBJ2-7	TRBD1	CASSPPDSTTGGDEQYF	TGTGCCAGCTCACCACCGGATTCCACGACAGGGGGCGACGAGCAGTACTTC
many	TRBV18	TRBJ2-7	TRBD1	CASSKTGGYEQYF	TGTGCCAGCTCAAAGACAGGGGGCTACGAGCAGTACTTC